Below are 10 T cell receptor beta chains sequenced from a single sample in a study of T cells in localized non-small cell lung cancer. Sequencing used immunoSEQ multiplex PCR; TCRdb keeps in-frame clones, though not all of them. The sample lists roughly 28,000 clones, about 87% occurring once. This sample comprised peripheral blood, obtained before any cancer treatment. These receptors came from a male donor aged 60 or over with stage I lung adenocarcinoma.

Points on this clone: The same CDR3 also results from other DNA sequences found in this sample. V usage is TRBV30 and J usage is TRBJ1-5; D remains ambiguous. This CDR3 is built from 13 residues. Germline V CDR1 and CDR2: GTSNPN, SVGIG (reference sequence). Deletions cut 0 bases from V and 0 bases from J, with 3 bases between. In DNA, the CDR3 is TGTGCCTGGAGTGTACGTAGCAATCAGCCCCAGCATTTT. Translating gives CAWSVRSNQPQHF.

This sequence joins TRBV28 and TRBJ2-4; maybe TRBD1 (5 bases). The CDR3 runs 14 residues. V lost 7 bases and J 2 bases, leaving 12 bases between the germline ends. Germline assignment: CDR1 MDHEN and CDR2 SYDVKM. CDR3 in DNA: TGTGCCAGCACTGGGGCCAGGTCCAAAAACATTCAGTACTTC. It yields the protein CASTGARSKNIQYF.

The CDR3 DNA sequence: TGTGCCAGCAGTCCCGGGTCTTTCGGCCTTTCACCCCTCCACTTT. It is translated as CASSPGSFGLSPLHF. The rearrangement uses TRBV6-6 and TRBJ1-6; D remains unclear. The length of the CDR3 is 15 residues. V was cut by 5 bases and J by 9 bases, with 17 bases left in between. Per the germline V gene, CDR1 is MNHNY and CDR2 is SVGAGI (reference sequence).

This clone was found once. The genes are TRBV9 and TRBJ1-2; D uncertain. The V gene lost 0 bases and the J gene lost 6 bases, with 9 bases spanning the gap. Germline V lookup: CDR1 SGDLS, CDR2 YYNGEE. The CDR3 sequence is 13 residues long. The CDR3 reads CASSVDWFDGYTF. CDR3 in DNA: TGTGCCAGCAGCGTAGATTGGTTTGATGGCTACACCTTC.

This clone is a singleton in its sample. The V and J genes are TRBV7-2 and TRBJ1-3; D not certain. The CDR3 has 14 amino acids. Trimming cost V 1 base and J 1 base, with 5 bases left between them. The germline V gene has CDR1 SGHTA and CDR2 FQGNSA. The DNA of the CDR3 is TGTGCCAGCAGCTTAGACAGATCTGGAAACACCATATATTTT. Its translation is CASSLDRSGNTIYF.

Written as DNA, the CDR3 is TGTGCCAGCAGCTACCAGCTCTATGGCTACACCTTC. It is translated as CASSYQLYGYTF. The chain carries TRBV7-2 and TRBJ1-2, with D hard to call. Germline V lookup: CDR1 SGHTA, CDR2 FQGNSA. Trimming removed 4 bases at V and 4 bases at J, with 7 bases between. CDR3 size: 12 residues.

CDR3 nucleotide sequence: TGTGCCAGCAGCGAAGGGGCGAGAAAAGAGACCCAGTACTTC. It translates to CASSEGARKETQYF. The chain combines TRBV7-2 with TRBJ2-5, with TRBD1 as a possible D gene (5 bases). Germline V CDR1 and CDR2: SGHTA, FQGNSA. Trimming removed 5 bases at V and 3 bases at J, with 13 bases between. The CDR3 extends over 14 amino acids.

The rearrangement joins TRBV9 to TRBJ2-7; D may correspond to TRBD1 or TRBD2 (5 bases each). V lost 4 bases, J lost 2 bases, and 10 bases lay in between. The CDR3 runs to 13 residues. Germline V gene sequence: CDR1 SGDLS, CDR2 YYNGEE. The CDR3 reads CASSWDGTYEQYF. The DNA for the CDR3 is TGTGCCAGCAGCTGGGACGGAACCTACGAGCAGTACTTC.

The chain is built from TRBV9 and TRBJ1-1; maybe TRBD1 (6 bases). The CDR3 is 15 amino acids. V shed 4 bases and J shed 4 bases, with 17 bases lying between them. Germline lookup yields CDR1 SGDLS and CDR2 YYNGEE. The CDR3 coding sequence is TGTGCCAGCAGCTCGATTACAGGGTTGGGCACTGAAGCTTTCTTT. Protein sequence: CASSSITGLGTEAFF.

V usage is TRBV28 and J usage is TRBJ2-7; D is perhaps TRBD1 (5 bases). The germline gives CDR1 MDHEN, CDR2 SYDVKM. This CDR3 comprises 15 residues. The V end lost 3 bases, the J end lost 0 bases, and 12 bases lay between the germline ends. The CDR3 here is CASSFIQGNSYEQYF. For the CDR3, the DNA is TGTGCCAGCAGTTTTATCCAGGGCAACTCCTACGAGCAGTACTTC.